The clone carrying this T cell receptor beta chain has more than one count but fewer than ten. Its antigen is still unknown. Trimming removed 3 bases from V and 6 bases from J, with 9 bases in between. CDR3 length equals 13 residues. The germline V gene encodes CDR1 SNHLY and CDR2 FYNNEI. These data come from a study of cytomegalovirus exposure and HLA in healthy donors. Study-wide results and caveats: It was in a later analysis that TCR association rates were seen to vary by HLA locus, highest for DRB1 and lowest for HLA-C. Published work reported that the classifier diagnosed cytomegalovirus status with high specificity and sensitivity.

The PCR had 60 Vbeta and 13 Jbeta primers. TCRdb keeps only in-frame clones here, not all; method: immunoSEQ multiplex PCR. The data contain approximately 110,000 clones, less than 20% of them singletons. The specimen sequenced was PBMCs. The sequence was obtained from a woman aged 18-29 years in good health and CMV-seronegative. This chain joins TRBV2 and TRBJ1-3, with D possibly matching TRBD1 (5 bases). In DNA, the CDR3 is TGTGCCAGCAGTGATGGGGGGGAAAACACCATATATTTT. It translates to CASSDGGENTIYF.